Listed below are T cell receptor beta chains from one sample, sequenced in a study of T cells in Graves' hyperthyroidism and ophthalmopathy. From the multiplex PCR reads, TCRdb called clonotypes with MiXCR, one entry per CDR3 protein. The repertoire holds hundreds of thousands of distinct CDR3 sequences, with 14% as singletons. The sequenced sample was blood. Source of these receptors: a woman under 30 with Graves' hyperthyroidism. Each CDR3 is given with its conserved first and last residue. The order of the fields is J gene, D gene, clone size, V gene, CDR3 protein, CDR3 DNA. The D gene is left open where the match is weak. A clone size is listed for some rows: how often the clone was seen (once, few, many), or a class if it is expanded.

J: TRBJ1-3; D: -; size: many; V: TRBV7-8; CDR3: CASSLAGADTIYF; DNA: TGTGCCAGCAGCTTAGCCGGGGCGGACACCATATATTTT
J: TRBJ1-6; D: TRBD1; size: few; V: TRBV7-2; CDR3: CASSLVGPGTGGSPLHF; DNA: TGTGCCAGCAGCTTAGTAGGGCCCGGGACAGGGGGTTCACCCCTCCACTTT
J: TRBJ1-3; D: -; size: few; V: TRBV9; CDR3: CASSVPGSGNTIYF; DNA: TGTGCCAGCAGCGTGCCAGGGTCTGGAAACACCATATATTTT
J: TRBJ1-3; D: TRBD1; size: many; V: TRBV7-2; CDR3: CASSTGIDRGARNTIYF; DNA: TGTGCCAGCAGCACTGGAATCGACAGGGGGGCTAGAAACACCATATATTTT
J: TRBJ1-2; D: TRBD1; size: many; V: TRBV18; CDR3: CASSPGDSGDVGYTF; DNA: TGTGCCAGCTCACCAGGGGACAGTGGAGATGTTGGCTACACCTTC
J: TRBJ1-1; D: -; size: many; V: TRBV6-1; CDR3: CASNSIGMANTEAFF; DNA: TGTGCCAGCAACAGCATAGGGATGGCGAACACTGAAGCTTTCTTT
J: TRBJ2-3; D: -; size: many; V: TRBV29-1; CDR3: CSGSTDTQYF; DNA: TGCAGCGGGAGCACAGATACGCAGTATTTT
J: TRBJ2-1; D: TRBD2; size: many; V: TRBV28; CDR3: CASTTLAGASSYNEQFF; DNA: TGTGCCAGCACGACACTAGCGGGAGCCAGCTCCTACAATGAGCAGTTCTTC
J: TRBJ1-2; D: TRBD1; size: many; V: TRBV29-1; CDR3: CSVATGDGYGYTF; DNA: TGCAGCGTGGCGACAGGGGATGGCTATGGCTACACCTTC
J: TRBJ2-2; D: -; size: many; V: TRBV7-9; CDR3: CASSLVGELFF; DNA: TGTGCCAGCAGCTTAGTCGGGGAGCTGTTTTTT
J: TRBJ1-1; D: -; size: many; V: TRBV30; CDR3: CAWSVINTEAFF; DNA: TGTGCCTGGAGCGTAATCAACACTGAAGCTTTCTTT
J: TRBJ2-7; D: -; size: many; V: TRBV2; CDR3: CASTIWRSGNYEQYF; DNA: TGTGCCAGCACCATCTGGCGGTCGGGAAACTACGAGCAGTACTTC
J: TRBJ2-3; D: -; size: -; V: TRBV11-3; CDR3: CASSSSGATSTDTQYF; DNA: TGTGCCAGCAGCTCCTCCGGTGCGACTAGCACAGATACGCAGTATTTT
J: TRBJ2-1; D: TRBD2; size: -; V: TRBV24-1; CDR3: CATKDSGRAVNEQFF; DNA: TGTGCCACCAAGGATAGCGGGAGGGCCGTGAATGAGCAGTTCTTC